The rows below give T cell receptor beta chains drawn from one sample of a study of blood T cell repertoires in COVID-19. Assay used: immunoSEQ multiplex PCR; TCRdb lists only in-frame clones, some missing. The sample has approximately 250,000 clones, 88% seen once. Sequenced input: PBMCs or T cells enriched from blood (not recorded which). Receptors originate from a woman in her 40s with acute COVID-19. CDR3s include the opening cysteine and the closing phenylalanine or tryptophan. A D gene is named only where the DNA matches it firmly. Clone sizes are given selectively: once, few, many, or a class where the clone is expanded.

D: NA; V: TRBV7-2; size: many; J: TRBJ2-2; DNA: TGTGCCAGCAGCTTAGCGAGCCGGAACACCGGGGAGCTGTTTTTT; CDR3: CASSLASRNTGELFF
D: NA; V: TRBV5-8; size: NA; J: TRBJ1-1; DNA: TGTGCCAGCACCCTCAGTCTTTCGATGAACACTGAAGCTTTCTTT; CDR3: CASTLSLSMNTEAFF
D: NA; V: TRBV18; size: NA; J: TRBJ1-1; DNA: TGTGCCAGCTCACCACGTCCAGAAAACACTGAAGCTTTCTTT; CDR3: CASSPRPENTEAFF
D: NA; V: TRBV16; size: NA; J: TRBJ1-3; DNA: TGTGCCAGCAGCCAAACTTCAGGAGAGGGCACCATATATTTT; CDR3: CASSQTSGEGTIYF
D: TRBD1; V: TRBV11-2; size: NA; J: TRBJ1-5; DNA: TGTGCCAGCAGCATCGGGACAGGGATTGGTCAGCCCCAGCATTTT; CDR3: CASSIGTGIGQPQHF
D: NA; V: TRBV14; size: once; J: TRBJ2-1; DNA: TGTGCCAGCAGCCAAGCGGGAGTATACAATGAGCAGTTCTTC; CDR3: CASSQAGVYNEQFF
D: NA; V: TRBV6-5; size: once; J: TRBJ1-2; DNA: TGTGCCAGCAGTCAAAGACAGAACTATGGCTACACCTTC; CDR3: CASSQRQNYGYTF
D: NA; V: TRBV28; size: once; J: TRBJ1-1; DNA: TGTGCCAGCCACCTTCCCGGGACACTGTACACTGAAGCTTTCTTT; CDR3: CASHLPGTLYTEAFF
D: NA; V: TRBV30; size: once; J: TRBJ1-3; DNA: TGTGCCTGGAGCGATACAGGGATAGGCACCATATATTTT; CDR3: CAWSDTGIGTIYF
D: TRBD2; V: TRBV4-1; size: once; J: TRBJ2-5; DNA: TGCGCCAGCAGCCAAGAGTACAAGCCGGGACTAGCGGGGGCAAACCAAGAGACCCAGTACTTC; CDR3: CASSQEYKPGLAGANQETQYF
D: TRBD1; V: TRBV19; size: NA; J: TRBJ1-4; DNA: TGTGCCACCAACAGGGGGAACTTTGAAAAACTGTTTTTT; CDR3: CATNRGNFEKLFF
D: TRBD1; V: TRBV7-2; size: NA; J: TRBJ2-7; DNA: TGTGCCAGCAGCTTCGACGGGACAGGGGTTACCTACGAGCAGTACTTC; CDR3: CASSFDGTGVTYEQYF
D: TRBD2; V: TRBV24-1; size: NA; J: TRBJ2-5; DNA: TGTGCCACCAGTGATCTGAGCGGGGACCAAGAGACCCAGTACTTC; CDR3: CATSDLSGDQETQYF
D: NA; V: TRBV9; size: NA; J: TRBJ2-2; DNA: TGTGCCAGCAGCGTCGGGTTCCTGGGGGAGCTGTTTTTT; CDR3: CASSVGFLGELFF
D: NA; V: TRBV6-5; size: NA; J: TRBJ2-1; DNA: TGTGCCAGCAGGGGGACTGCTCTCGGGAATGAGCAGTTCTTC; CDR3: CASRGTALGNEQFF
D: TRBD2; V: TRBV6-5; size: NA; J: TRBJ2-7; DNA: TGTGCCAGCAGCTCGGAAGGGACTAGGGGCCGCGAGCAGTACTTC; CDR3: CASSSEGTRGREQYF
D: NA; V: TRBV28; size: NA; J: TRBJ2-1; DNA: TGTGCCAGCAGTTTTCGGACGGGACAAGGGCAGTTCTTC; CDR3: CASSFRTGQGQFF
D: TRBD1; V: TRBV19; size: NA; J: TRBJ1-1; DNA: TGTGCCAGTAGTAGCCCCACAGGGGTCGGGATCGCTGAAGCTTTCTTT; CDR3: CASSSPTGVGIAEAFF
D: NA; V: TRBV19; size: NA; J: TRBJ2-1; DNA: TGTGCCAGTAACGACGGGGTCATATACAATGAGCAGTTCTTC; CDR3: CASNDGVIYNEQFF
D: NA; V: TRBV18; size: NA; J: TRBJ1-2; DNA: TGTGCCAGCTCACCACCGGGACACTTCGGCTACACCTTC; CDR3: CASSPPGHFGYTF
D: TRBD2; V: TRBV9; size: NA; J: TRBJ2-2; DNA: TGTGCCAGCAGCGTCCTAGCGGGGGTGCCCGGGGAGCTGTTTTTT; CDR3: CASSVLAGVPGELFF
D: TRBD2; V: TRBV11-2; size: NA; J: TRBJ2-5; DNA: TGTGCCAGCAGCTTACTAGCGGGCGGGGAGACCCAGTACTTC; CDR3: CASSLLAGGETQYF
D: TRBD1; V: TRBV24-1; size: once; J: TRBJ2-5; DNA: TGTGCCACCAGTGATGTGAAATGGGGACAGGGGGCGCGTGGAGAGACCCAGTACTTC; CDR3: CATSDVKWGQGARGETQYF
D: TRBD1; V: TRBV19; size: NA; J: TRBJ2-7; DNA: TGTGCCAGTAGTAACCCGGGACAGGGCTACGAGCAGTACTTC; CDR3: CASSNPGQGYEQYF
D: TRBD2; V: TRBV5-6; size: NA; J: TRBJ2-3; DNA: TGTGCCAGCGGTAGGGTAGCGGGGCTCCCGGATACGCAGTATTTT; CDR3: CASGRVAGLPDTQYF
D: TRBD1; V: TRBV5-1; size: NA; J: TRBJ2-3; DNA: TGCGCCAGCAGCTTGGGGACAGGGGGAGATACGCAGTATTTT; CDR3: CASSLGTGGDTQYF
D: NA; V: TRBV27; size: NA; J: TRBJ1-2; DNA: TGTGCCAGCAGAACAGGGTCTCATGGCTACACCTTC; CDR3: CASRTGSHGYTF
D: NA; V: TRBV5-1; size: NA; J: TRBJ2-1; DNA: TGCGCCAGCAGCTTGGATCCCTTATTTAACAATGAGCAGTTCTTC; CDR3: CASSLDPLFNNEQFF
D: NA; V: TRBV27; size: NA; J: TRBJ2-5; DNA: TGTGCCAGCAGTTTTTTGAACACGGGGGAGACCCAGTACTTC; CDR3: CASSFLNTGETQYF
D: TRBD2; V: TRBV6-5; size: NA; J: TRBJ2-1; DNA: TGTGCCAGCAGAAGACTCGCGGGAGCCGATGAGCAGTTCTTC; CDR3: CASRRLAGADEQFF
D: TRBD2; V: TRBV4-3; size: NA; J: TRBJ2-7; DNA: TGCGCCAGCGCCCCTGGCGGGGGACCCAACTACGAGCAGTACTTC; CDR3: CASAPGGGPNYEQYF
D: TRBD1; V: TRBV7-2; size: NA; J: TRBJ2-7; DNA: TGTGCCAGCAGCTTACTCCCGGGACAGGGATCCTACTACGAGCAGTACTTC; CDR3: CASSLLPGQGSYYEQYF
D: TRBD1; V: TRBV18; size: NA; J: TRBJ2-4; DNA: TGTGCCAGCTCACCTAATACAGGGGGGTACATTCAGTACTTC; CDR3: CASSPNTGGYIQYF
D: NA; V: TRBV6-2/TRBV6-3; size: NA; J: TRBJ1-1; DNA: TGTGCCAGCAGTTATCTCGACAGACCGAACACTGAAGCTTTCTTT; CDR3: CASSYLDRPNTEAFF
D: TRBD2; V: TRBV30; size: NA; J: TRBJ2-2; DNA: TGTGCCTGGAGTCCTCCGGGACTAGCGGGGAACGGGGAGCTGTTTTTT; CDR3: CAWSPPGLAGNGELFF
D: TRBD1; V: TRBV19; size: once; J: TRBJ1-2; DNA: TGTGCCAGTAGTAGAGGGACAGCGTGGGGCTACACCTTC; CDR3: CASSRGTAWGYTF
D: NA; V: TRBV4-3; size: NA; J: TRBJ1-1; DNA: TGCGCCAGCAGCCCCCACGGGATAAGGGACACTGAAGCTTTCTTT; CDR3: CASSPHGIRDTEAFF
D: TRBD1; V: TRBV25-1; size: NA; J: TRBJ1-1; DNA: TGTGCCAGCAGGCCCCTAGGGGGCATGAACACTGAAGCTTTCTTT; CDR3: CASRPLGGMNTEAFF
D: TRBD1; V: TRBV7-2; size: few; J: TRBJ1-2; DNA: TGTGCCAGCAGCCTGCATGGGACAGGGGGTGGCTACACCTTC; CDR3: CASSLHGTGGGYTF
D: TRBD2; V: TRBV4-2; size: NA; J: TRBJ2-3; DNA: TGTGCCAGCAGCCAAGGCGGGGGGGCCACAGATACGCAGTATTTT; CDR3: CASSQGGGATDTQYF
D: NA; V: TRBV29-1; size: once; J: TRBJ1-5; DNA: TGCAGAGCGAACTGGAGCAATCAGCCCCAGCATTTT; CDR3: CRANWSNQPQHF
D: NA; V: TRBV30; size: once; J: TRBJ2-5; DNA: TGTGCCTGGAGTGTACTTGAGACCCAGTACTTC; CDR3: CAWSVLETQYF
D: NA; V: TRBV6-5; size: once; J: TRBJ2-5; DNA: TGTGCCAGCAGTTACACGTCCGGACTAGGGGGGGAGACCCAGTACTTC; CDR3: CASSYTSGLGGETQYF
D: NA; V: TRBV6-5; size: NA; J: TRBJ2-5; DNA: TGTGCCAGCAGTTATGGCCTGGGAGGTCCACAAGAGACCCAGTACTTC; CDR3: CASSYGLGGPQETQYF
D: NA; V: TRBV2; size: NA; J: TRBJ2-1; DNA: TGTGCCAGCAGTGACGTCGGCTACAATGAGCAGTTCTTC; CDR3: CASSDVGYNEQFF
D: TRBD1; V: TRBV29-1; size: NA; J: TRBJ2-5; DNA: TGCAGCGTCGCAGGGGGCCAAGAGACCCAGTACTTC; CDR3: CSVAGGQETQYF
D: TRBD2; V: TRBV5-5; size: NA; J: TRBJ2-2; DNA: TGTGCCAGCAGCTTGGTGGTTAGCGGGGTCGGGGAGCTGTTTTTT; CDR3: CASSLVVSGVGELFF
D: NA; V: TRBV5-4; size: NA; J: TRBJ1-6; DNA: TGTGCCAGCAGCCTTGGTACGGGGAATTCACCCCTCCACTTT; CDR3: CASSLGTGNSPLHF
D: NA; V: TRBV5-1; size: NA; J: TRBJ2-3; DNA: TGCGCCAGCAGCTTGTTTTCGGATACGCAGTATTTT; CDR3: CASSLFSDTQYF
D: TRBD1; V: TRBV7-2; size: NA; J: TRBJ1-2; DNA: TGTGCCAGCAGTGACAGGGTCTTCGGCTATGGCTACACCTTC; CDR3: CASSDRVFGYGYTF
D: NA; V: TRBV3-1/TRBV3-2; size: NA; J: TRBJ1-4; DNA: TGTGCCAGCAGCCCCGGACAGACGGAAAAACTGTTTTTT; CDR3: CASSPGQTEKLFF
D: TRBD1; V: TRBV19; size: NA; J: TRBJ2-5; DNA: TGTGCCAGTAGTACACTACTCGGACAGGGGGCTTCGTCAGAGACCCAGTACTTC; CDR3: CASSTLLGQGASSETQYF
D: NA; V: TRBV18; size: once; J: TRBJ1-2; DNA: TGTGCCAGCTCCCTCTCGGACAGCCCTAACTATGGCTACACCTTC; CDR3: CASSLSDSPNYGYTF
D: TRBD1; V: TRBV3-1/TRBV3-2; size: once; J: TRBJ2-5; DNA: TGTGCCAGCAGCCTTCTGACCGGGACAGGGGATCTCCAAGAGACCCAGTACTTC; CDR3: CASSLLTGTGDLQETQYF
D: NA; V: TRBV27; size: NA; J: TRBJ1-2; DNA: TGTGCCAGCAGTTTATATCGGGGGGATGGCTACACCTTC; CDR3: CASSLYRGDGYTF